This T cell receptor beta chain is from a study of blood T cell repertoires in COVID-19. CDR1 is MDHEN, CDR2 SYDVKM, per germline. This CDR3 has 17 residues. Between the trimmed V and J ends, which lost 1 base and 2 bases, there was a span of 18 bases. Authors' data handling: By means of reference gene primer amplification, nucleated cell counts were estimated. Repertoires were generated with immunoSEQ multiplex PCR, while TCRdb's copy carries only in-frame clones and drops some. V and J calls and clone size follow that table, whereas D and trimming were derived from the DNA. The sample carries about 370,000 clones, more than 70% recorded once.

The sequence was collected from a woman between 25 and 40 years old with COVID-19, enrolled during active disease. Sequencing was done on a sample of peripheral blood. The genes are TRBV28 and TRBJ2-7; weak D call: TRBD1 (6 bases). This chain's CDR3 is CASSLSPRFRGTYEQYF. CDR3 sequence (DNA): TGTGCCAGCAGTTTATCCCCACGTTTTAGGGGGACCTACGAGCAGTACTTC.